This paragraph covers one TCR beta chain sequence. Antigen specificity is unknown. The protocol was immunoSEQ multiplex PCR, while the TCRdb copy is restricted to in-frame clones and leaves out a portion. The top ten hold under 3.5% of the sample, which has 25,000 to 35,000 clones, around three quarters seen once. Naive and memory CD4+ T cells were separated from cryopreserved PBMCs. Deletions cut 5 bases from V and 5 bases from J, with 19 bases between. Germline-derived CDR1 and CDR2 are SGHTA and FQGNSA. The CDR3 spans 16 residues. The sample is drawn from a study of CD4 T cells in relation to SARS-CoV-2 and coronaviruses. Study details: TCR beta CDR3s were sequenced after approximately ten-day antigen culture of PBMCs. Study outcomes and limitations: No crossreactivity against non-spike viral proteins was tested here. Crossreactive clones expanded significantly less to SARS-CoV-2 than monoreactive clones.

The V and J genes are TRBV7-2 and TRBJ2-1, with D perhaps TRBD1 or TRBD2 (5 bases each). The sample consisted of memory CD4+ T cells from PBMCs, cultured in vitro. The source is an adult with COVID-19. DNA of the CDR3: TGTGCCAGCAGCGAAGCCTGGGGGAGCCAAGACAATGAGCAGTTCTTC. Translating gives CASSEAWGSQDNEQFF.